Shown below are 28 T cell receptor beta chains from a single sample sequenced in a study of T cells in Graves' hyperthyroidism and ophthalmopathy. Amplification targeted TCR beta CDR3 regions from RNA transcripts. Primed by the HTBI set, a first-round RT-PCR was run on the TCR CDR3. TCRdb passed the multiplex PCR reads through MiXCR, listing each CDR3 protein once. The table includes some 560,000 distinct CDR3 sequences, 14% detected once. The specimen sequenced was blood. All receptors derive from a woman in her thirties or forties with Graves' hyperthyroidism.

The table lists this clonotype with a few counts. The gene calls are TRBV12-3 or TRBV12-4 and TRBJ2-2; D possibly corresponds to TRBD1 (5 bases). Trimming took 5 bases from V and 5 from J, leaving 12 bases between them. This CDR3 spans 14 amino acids. CDR3 in amino acids: CASSAETVTGELFF. Here the CDR3 DNA reads TGTGCCAGCAGTGCCGAGACAGTTACCGGGGAGCTGTTTTTT.

The rearrangement links TRBV6-2 or TRBV6-3 to TRBJ2-7; 12 bases agree with TRBD1. The V segment lost 6 bases and the J segment 5 bases; nucleotides outside the gene matches: 8. The germline V gene has CDR1 MNHEY and CDR2 SVGEGT. The CDR3 totals 15 residues. CDR3 sequence reads: CASRTGTGGLNEQYF. The CDR3 region has the DNA TGTGCCAGCAGGACCGGGACAGGGGGCTTGAACGAGCAGTACTTC.

The chain joins TRBV20-1 to TRBJ2-4; D is undetermined. The CDR3 length is 12 residues. Germline CDR1 and CDR2: DFQATT and SNEGSKA (reference sequence). Between the trimmed V and J ends, which lost 3 bases and 5 bases, there was a span of 8 bases. In DNA, the CDR3 is TGCAGTGCTAGGGGCCCGGAAAACATTCAGTACTTC. This gives the protein CSARGPENIQYF.

There are many counts of this clonotype. One end of the junction does not line up with germline, which may come from a read error. This sequence joins TRBV11-3 and TRBJ2-1; D is perhaps TRBD1 (5 bases). Germline CDR1 and CDR2: SGHNT and YENEEA. CDR3 length: 12 amino acids. The DNA of the CDR3 is TGTGCCAGCAGTTTAGGGGCCAATGAGCAGTTCTTC. It specifies CASSLGANEQFF.

Many counts were recorded for this clonotype. At one boundary the junction diverges from the germline segment, which might be a read error. The CDR3 spells CASREAGDAYF. The DNA of the CDR3 is TGTGCCAGCAGAGAAGCGGGAGATGCATACTTC. The rearrangement uses TRBV2 and TRBJ2-7, with 8 bases matching TRBD2. CDR3 length: 11 residues. Germline CDR1 SNHLY, CDR2 FYNNEI.

This clonotype was picked up many times. The chain uses TRBV30 and TRBJ2-5; D is unclear. CDR1 and CDR2 from the germline V gene are GTSNPN and SVGIG (reference sequence). The CDR3 loop spans 14 amino acids. With 1 base removed from V and 1 base from J, the gap between germline ends came to 10 bases. The CDR3 sequence: CAWSGPVSQETQYF. In nucleotides, the CDR3 is TGTGCCTGGAGTGGGCCAGTCTCCCAAGAGACCCAGTACTTC.

The sample holds a few counts of this clonotype. CDR3 sequence: CASSPIAGRGGYTF. The CDR3 DNA sequence: TGTGCCAGCAGCCCGATTGCGGGACGGGGTGGCTACACCTTC. This chain links TRBV7-9 with TRBJ1-2; D perhaps matches TRBD1 (5 bases). Germline CDR1 reads SEHNR; CDR2 reads FQNEAQ (reference sequence). The V gene lost 5 bases and the J gene lost 7 bases, with 17 bases spanning the gap. The CDR3 runs to 14 residues. Full variable domain (rest looked up from reference TRBV7-9 and TRBJ1-2): DTGVSQNPRHKITKRGQNVTFRCDPISEHNRLYWYRQTLGQGPEFLTYFQNEAQLEKSRLLSDRFSAERPKGSFSTLEIQRTEQGDSAMYLCASSPIAGRGGYTFGSGTRLTVV.

A remark on this clonotype: A much larger clone differs by one base, so this may be a read error. The gene calls are TRBV14 and TRBJ2-1; 12 bases align to TRBD2. Per the germline V gene, CDR1 is SGHDN and CDR2 is FVKESK. The CDR3 has 15 residues. Here the CDR3 DNA reads TGTGCCGGCAGCCCTAGCGGGAGGGCCCTCAATGAGCAGTTCTTC. Its protein is CAGSPSGRALNEQFF.

This clonotype was seen ten or more times. J is TRBJ2-2 and V is TRBV12-3 or TRBV12-4; D remains ambiguous. The CDR3 runs to 17 residues. Trimming stripped 4 bases from V and 6 bases from J, with 21 bases between. The CDR3 sequence: CASSSEVRLEESGELFF. DNA for the CDR3: TGTGCCAGCAGTTCCGAGGTCCGGCTTGAGGAGTCCGGGGAGCTGTTTTTT.

This rearrangement joins TRBV27 to TRBJ2-1; a possible D gene is TRBD1 (6 bases). V dropped 6 bases and J dropped 2 bases, with 14 bases sitting between them. This CDR3 spans 15 amino acids. The germline CDR1 and CDR2 sequences are MNHEY and SMNVEV (reference sequence). CDR3 sequence reads: CASRPQDRTYNEQFF. The CDR3 nucleotides read TGTGCCAGCAGACCGCAAGACAGGACCTACAATGAGCAGTTCTTC.

At least ten counts were recorded for this clonotype. J is TRBJ2-1 and V is TRBV11-2; 10 nucleotides align to TRBD2. V lost 0 bases, J lost 4 bases, and 0 bases stayed unmatched. Germline lookup yields CDR1 SGHAT and CDR2 FQNNGV. The CDR3 consists of 15 residues. The CDR3 here is CASSLELAGYNEQFF. As DNA, the CDR3 is TGTGCCAGCAGCTTAGAACTAGCGGGGTACAATGAGCAGTTCTTC. The variable domain in full, completed from reference TRBV11-2 and TRBJ2-1, reads EAGVAQSPRYKIIEKRQSVAFWCNPISGHATLYWYQQILGQGPKLLIQFQNNGVVDDSQLPKDRFSAERLKGVDSTLKIQPAKLEDSAVYLCASSLELAGYNEQFFGPGTRLTVL.

This clonotype appeared a few times. CDR3 nucleotides: TGCGCCAGCGGAACCGTCAGGGAGTCCGGGGAGCTGTTTTTT. Protein: CASGTVRESGELFF. The rearrangement uses TRBV5-1 and TRBJ2-2; D may correspond to TRBD1 or TRBD2 (5 bases each). V shed 7 bases and J shed 6 bases, with 16 bases lying between them. CDR3 length: 14 residues. Germline values: CDR1 SGHRS, CDR2 YFSETQ.

A remark on this clonotype: A read error may explain this, as a much larger clone is one base away. This chain connects TRBV7-2 to TRBJ2-1; 11 positions agree with TRBD2. This CDR3 spans 16 amino acids. The germline V gene encodes CDR1 SGHTA and CDR2 FQGNSA. As DNA, the CDR3 is TGTGCCAGCAGCGCGGGACTAGCGGCTACCTACGATGAGCAGTTCTTC. Residues: CASSAGLAATYDEQFF.

This clonotype has at least ten counts. The gene calls are TRBV5-8 and TRBJ1-2; D is perhaps TRBD1 (5 bases). The CDR3 runs to 13 residues. From germline, CDR1 is SGHTS and CDR2 YDEGEE. The V end was cut by 1 base, the J end by 6 bases, with 10 bases between. The CDR3 sequence: CASSLRGNDGYTF. CDR3 DNA: TGTGCCAGCAGCTTGCGGGGGAACGATGGCTACACCTTC.

This clonotype was detected ten times or more. The rearrangement joins TRBV5-1 to TRBJ2-5, with D perhaps being TRBD1 or TRBD2 (6 bases each). This CDR3 region has 14 residues. CDR1 and CDR2 from the germline V gene are SGHRS and YFSETQ. Trimming took off 6 bases at V and 5 bases at J, with 17 bases between the two ends. Written as DNA, the CDR3 is TGCGCCAGCAAGGAGGGGCGTCAGGGGGAGACCCAGTACTTC. Protein sequence: CASKEGRQGETQYF.

This chain uses TRBV2 with TRBJ1-5; 8 nucleotides align to TRBD1. CDR1 and CDR2 (germline): SNHLY, FYNNEI. The V segment lost 1 base and the J segment 2 bases; nucleotides outside the gene matches: 1. The CDR3 loop spans 15 amino acids. The CDR3 DNA sequence: TGTGCCAGCAGTGAAGAGACAGGGGGCAATCAGCCCCAGCATTTT. Amino acids: CASSEETGGNQPQHF. The full variable domain, in which reference TRBV2 and TRBJ1-5 provide the parts outside the CDR3, is EPEVTQTPSHQVTQMGQEVILRCVPISNHLYFYWYRQILGQKVEFLVSFYNNEISEKSEIFDDQFSVERPDGSNFTLKIRSTKLEDSAMYFCASSEETGGNQPQHFGDGTRLSIL.

The sample holds many counts of this clonotype. CDR3 DNA sequence: TGCGCCAGCAGCTTCGGACCAGACTACGAGCAGTACTTC. The encoded protein is CASSFGPDYEQYF. The V and J genes are TRBV5-1 and TRBJ2-7; no clear D. CDR1 and CDR2 (germline): SGHRS, YFSETQ. Trimming shortened V by 2 bases and J by 3 bases, and 9 bases separated the two germline ends. The CDR3 is 13 amino acids.

Many counts were recorded for this clonotype. This rearrangement joins TRBV5-1 to TRBJ1-2; D not resolved. Per germline, CDR1 SGHRS and CDR2 YFSETQ. Trimming removed 4 bases from V and 5 bases from J, with 15 bases in between. The CDR3 spans 14 residues. The CDR3, as DNA: TGCGCCAGCAGCGACCCGACAAGCACATATGGCTACACCTTC. This sequence encodes CASSDPTSTYGYTF. The whole variable domain, remainder taken from reference TRBV5-1 and TRBJ1-2, is KAGVTQTPRYLIKTRGQQVTLSCSPISGHRSVSWYQQTPGQGLQFLFEYFSETQRNKGNFPGRFSGRQFSNSRSEMNVSTLELGDSALYLCASSDPTSTYGYTFGSGTRLTVV.

In its sample, this clonotype was seen many times. V usage is TRBV3-1 and J usage is TRBJ1-2, with 10 bases identical to TRBD1. V was clipped by 4 bases and J by 7 bases; unmatched bases: 6. The CDR3 is 14 residues long. Germline CDR1 LGHDT, CDR2 YNNKEL (reference sequence). DNA of the CDR3: TGTGCCAGCAGCCCATCGGGGACAGGGGTTGGCTACACCTTC. Protein product: CASSPSGTGVGYTF.

The table lists this clonotype with a few counts. This CDR3 reads CSARRAGSTDTQYF. DNA of the CDR3: TGCAGTGCTAGACGAGCGGGAAGCACAGATACGCAGTATTTT. The V and J genes are TRBV20-1 and TRBJ2-3, with 7 bases fitting TRBD2. Germline V gives CDR1 DFQATT, CDR2 SNEGSKA (reference sequence). The CDR3 length is 14 residues. With V trimmed by 2 bases and J by 0 bases, 2 bases remained unmatched.

This clonotype came up a few times. CDR3 loop: CATSDTSGPGETQYF. The DNA for the CDR3 is TGTGCCACCAGTGATACCTCAGGGCCGGGAGAGACCCAGTACTTC. The chain links TRBV24-1 to TRBJ2-5, with D possibly matching TRBD1 (5 bases). The germline gives CDR1 KGHDR, CDR2 SFDVKD. V was cut by 3 bases and J by 4 bases, with 14 bases left in between. The CDR3 totals 15 residues.

The table lists this clonotype with a few counts. The V and J genes are TRBV4-1 and TRBJ2-1, with D uncertain. The CDR3 runs to 17 residues. Germline lookup yields CDR1 MGHRA and CDR2 YSYEKL. V lost 0 bases to trimming and J lost 4 bases, with 16 bases between them. The CDR3 is CASSQDTARSYYNEQFF. DNA of the CDR3: TGCGCCAGCAGCCAAGATACGGCCCGATCGTATTACAATGAGCAGTTCTTC.

The CDR3 bases are TGCAGCGTCTACCCCGGGACTAGCGGGGAGCAGTTCTTC. Encoded protein: CSVYPGTSGEQFF. This rearrangement joins TRBV29-1 to TRBJ2-1, with 12 bases aligning to TRBD2. There are 13 residues in the CDR3. Per germline, CDR1 SQVTM and CDR2 ANQGSEA. With V trimmed by 6 bases and J by 10 bases, 7 bases remained unmatched.

Of note for this clonotype: A much larger clone differs by one base, so this may be a read error. This is likely a read error, given that the CDR3 carries no conserved phenylalanine or tryptophan at its end. The V gene is TRBV20-1, the J gene TRBJ2-1; weak D call: TRBD2 (5 bases). The length of the CDR3 is 13 residues. Between the trimmed V and J ends, which lost 0 bases and 7 bases, there was a span of 10 bases. CDR1 and CDR2 (germline): DFQATT, SNEGSKA (reference sequence). The CDR3 DNA reads as TGCAGTGCTAGAGATCTTGAGCGGAATGAGCAGTTCTCC. Protein sequence: CSARDLERNEQFS.

This clonotype was seen repeatedly, ten times or more. This sequence joins TRBV13 and TRBJ1-2, with unresolved D. V lost 5 bases and J 2 bases, leaving 15 bases between the germline ends. The CDR3 is 15 residues long. Germline V gene data show CDR1 as PRHDT and CDR2 as FYEKMQ (reference sequence). The DNA for the CDR3 is TGTGCCAGCAGCCCCATTGGGCAGGAAAACTATGGCTACACCTTC. It specifies CASSPIGQENYGYTF.

The chain uses TRBV25-1 and TRBJ2-2, with D perhaps given as TRBD1 or TRBD2 (5 bases each). The V gene's germline CDR1 is MGHDK and CDR2 SYGVNS. This CDR3 comprises 16 residues. The V and J ends lost 5 bases and 14 bases respectively, with 27 bases between them. The CDR3 sequence is CASSPASGPQPGKLFF. DNA for the CDR3: TGTGCCAGCAGTCCAGCCTCAGGGCCCCAGCCGGGGAAACTGTTTTTT.

This clonotype was seen ten or more times. The rearrangement links TRBV5-1 to TRBJ2-1; 9 bases match TRBD2. Germline V gene data show CDR1 as SGHRS and CDR2 as YFSETQ. This CDR3 spans 15 amino acids. The V segment lost 0 bases and the J segment 4 bases; nucleotides outside the gene matches: 2. The CDR3 bases are TGCGCCAGCAGCTTGGCCCTAGCGGGGTACAATGAGCAGTTCTTC. Translating gives CASSLALAGYNEQFF.

This clonotype was seen ten or more times. The gene calls are TRBV28 and TRBJ2-1, with 7 bases aligning to TRBD2. Unmatched junction bases numbered 15, after V lost 4 bases and J lost 12 bases. The CDR3 has 15 residues. The germline V gene encodes CDR1 MDHEN and CDR2 SYDVKM. CDR3 nucleotide sequence: TGTGCCAGCAGTTCCCCCGGGACTAATACAATGACGCAGTTCTTC. This gives the protein CASSSPGTNTMTQFF. The full variable domain, in which reference TRBV28 and TRBJ2-1 provide the parts outside the CDR3, is DVKVTQSSRYLVKRTGEKVFLECVQDMDHENMFWYRQDPGLGLRLIYFSYDVKMKEKGDIPEGYSVSREKKERFSLILESASTNQTSMYLCASSSPGTNTMTQFFGPGTRLTVL.